A single sample is the source of the 2 T cell receptor beta chains below, sequenced in a study of T-cell memory formation after mild COVID-19 (dated by TCRdb to the early 2020s). The receptor library was made with 5' RACE. Sequencing was carried out with an Illumina NovaSeq 6000. In TCRdb, the public reads were trimmed at Q25 with fastp and aligned with MiXCR, with productive beta chains retained. All rows with the same CDR3 protein become a single entry with the most common DNA and genes. The sample table contains about 410,000 distinct CDR3 sequences; only one count was recorded for around a quarter of them. The ten largest clones take up around 14% of the sample. The source material was PBMCs or a T cell subset sorted from them (not recorded which). Receptor source: an adult woman who had mild COVID-19 (a few samples of this study predate the infection). The sample titles of this study are shuffled in the database, so cell type and time point are left out; the donor was told from shared clones.

The chain uses TRBV9 and TRBJ2-7, with D perhaps TRBD2 (6 bases). The CDR3 loop spans 15 amino acids. The V end was cut by 0 bases, the J end by 2 bases, with 12 bases between. Looked up from germline, CDR1 is SGDLS and CDR2 is YYNGEE. In nucleotides, the CDR3 is TGTGCCAGCAGCGTAGAGTGGGGGGATACCTACGAGCAGTACTTC. It specifies CASSVEWGDTYEQYF.

This clonotype turned up a few times. The V gene is TRBV5-1, the J gene TRBJ2-1; 8 bases are shared with TRBD2. Unmatched junction bases numbered 23, after V lost 3 bases and J lost 15 bases. The CDR3 length is 17 residues. CDR1 and CDR2 (germline): SGHRS, YFSETQ. Written as DNA, the CDR3 is TGCGCCAGCAGCTCGGAACCCATTTCGGGAGGGAAAGGACGTGCGTTCTTC. This encodes CASSSEPISGGKGRAFF.